This entry features one TCR beta chain sequence. Its antigen is as yet unknown. CDR1 SGHDN and CDR2 FVKESK come from the germline V gene. CDR3 size: 13 residues. Trimming cost V 0 bases and J 3 bases, with 6 bases left between them. The data stem from a study of cytomegalovirus exposure and HLA in healthy donors. Findings and limits, study-wide: In vitro checks showed that a few CMV-associated chains really do target CMV antigens. Presence/absence analyses assumed roughly uniform sequencing depth across donors, which may not hold. Researchers counted approximately 160 TCR beta chains as cytomegalovirus-associated.

PCR amplification relied on 60 Vbeta primers (plus 13 Jbeta primers). Profiled with immunoSEQ multiplex PCR; TCRdb holds only in-frame clones, not every one. The sample yields some 130,000 clones, around 77% seen once. For the donor in question, CMV serostatus went unrecorded. Sequencing used PBMCs. The chain is built from TRBV14 and TRBJ2-7; D gene unclear. The source is a man aged 25-45 years in good health. CDR3 nucleotide sequence: TGTGCCAGCAGCCAAGATCCCAGCTACGAGCAGTACTTC. Translation gives CASSQDPSYEQYF. The full variable domain, in which reference TRBV14 and TRBJ2-7 provide the parts outside the CDR3, is EAGVTQFPSHSVIEKGQTVTLRCDPISGHDNLYWYRRVMGKEIKFLLHFVKESKQDESGMPNNRFLAERTGGTYSTLKVQPAELEDSGVYFCASSQDPSYEQYFGPGTRLTVT.